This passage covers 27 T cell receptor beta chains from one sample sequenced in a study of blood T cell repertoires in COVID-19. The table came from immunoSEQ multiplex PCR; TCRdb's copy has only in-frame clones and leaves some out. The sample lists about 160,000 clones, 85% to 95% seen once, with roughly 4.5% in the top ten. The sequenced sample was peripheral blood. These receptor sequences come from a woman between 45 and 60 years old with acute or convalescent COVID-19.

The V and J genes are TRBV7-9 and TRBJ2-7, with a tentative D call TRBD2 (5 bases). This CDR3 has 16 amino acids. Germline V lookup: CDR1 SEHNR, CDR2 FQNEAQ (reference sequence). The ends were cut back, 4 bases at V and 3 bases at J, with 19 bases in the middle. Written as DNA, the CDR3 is TGTGCCAGCAGCTCTGGATGGAGGCTGGAAAACTACGAGCAGTACTTC. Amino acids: CASSSGWRLENYEQYF.

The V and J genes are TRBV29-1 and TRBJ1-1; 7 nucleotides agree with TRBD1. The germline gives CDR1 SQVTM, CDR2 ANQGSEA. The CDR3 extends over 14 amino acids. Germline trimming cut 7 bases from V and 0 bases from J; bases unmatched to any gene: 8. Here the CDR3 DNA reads TGCAGCGCCGACAGGGAAGGAATGAACACTGAAGCTTTCTTT. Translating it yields CSADREGMNTEAFF.

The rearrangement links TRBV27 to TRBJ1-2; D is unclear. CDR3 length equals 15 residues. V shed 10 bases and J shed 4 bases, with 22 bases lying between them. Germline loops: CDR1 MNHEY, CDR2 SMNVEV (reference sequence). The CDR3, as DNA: TGTGCCACCAAAGGCACACAACTATACTCCTATGGCTACACCTTC. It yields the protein CATKGTQLYSYGYTF.

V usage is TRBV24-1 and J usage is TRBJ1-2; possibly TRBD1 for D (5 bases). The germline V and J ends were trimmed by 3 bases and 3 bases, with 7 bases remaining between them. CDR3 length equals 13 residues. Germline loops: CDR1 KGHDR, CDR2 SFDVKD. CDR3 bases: TGTGCCACCAGTGATACCAGGGACTATGGCTACACCTTC. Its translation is CATSDTRDYGYTF.

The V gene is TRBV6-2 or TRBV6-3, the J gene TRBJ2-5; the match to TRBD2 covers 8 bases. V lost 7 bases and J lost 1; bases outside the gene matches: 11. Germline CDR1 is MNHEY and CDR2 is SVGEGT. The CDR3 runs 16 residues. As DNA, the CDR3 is TGTGCCAGCACCCCGGTGGTAGCGGGACTCCAAGAGACCCAGTACTTC. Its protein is CASTPVVAGLQETQYF.

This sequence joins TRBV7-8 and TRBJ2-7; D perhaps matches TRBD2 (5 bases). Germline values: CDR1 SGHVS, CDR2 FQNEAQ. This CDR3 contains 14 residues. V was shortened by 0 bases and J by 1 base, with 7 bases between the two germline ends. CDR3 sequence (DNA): TGTGCCAGCAGCTTAGCCGGGATTTCCTACGAGCAGTACTTC. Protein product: CASSLAGISYEQYF.

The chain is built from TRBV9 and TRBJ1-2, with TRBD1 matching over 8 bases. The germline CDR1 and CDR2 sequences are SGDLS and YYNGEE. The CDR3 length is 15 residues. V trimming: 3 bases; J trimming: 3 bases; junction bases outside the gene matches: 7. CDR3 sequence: CASSAGDRTDYGYTF. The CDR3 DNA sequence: TGTGCCAGCAGCGCGGGGGACAGGACTGACTATGGCTACACCTTC.

The CDR3: CASSQAFGTRGEQYF. The CDR3 bases are TGTGCCAGCAGCCAAGCCTTCGGGACTAGGGGCGAGCAGTACTTC. V and J are TRBV14 and TRBJ2-7; 8 bases are shared with TRBD2. Trimming cost V 1 base and J 6 bases; bases outside gene matches: 8. The CDR3 is 15 amino acids. CDR1 SGHDN and CDR2 FVKESK come from the germline V gene.

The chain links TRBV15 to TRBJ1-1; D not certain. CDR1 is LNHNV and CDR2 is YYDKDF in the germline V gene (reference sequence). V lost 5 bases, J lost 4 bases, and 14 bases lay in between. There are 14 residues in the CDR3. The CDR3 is CATSRSYDGTEAFF. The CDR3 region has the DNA TGTGCCACCAGCCGCAGTTATGATGGCACTGAAGCTTTCTTT.

The CDR3 protein is CASSSNGGTVMNTEAFF. CDR3 in DNA: TGTGCCAGCAGCTCGAACGGCGGGACAGTCATGAACACTGAAGCTTTCTTT. The chain links TRBV7-9 to TRBJ1-1, with 7 nucleotides matching TRBD1. The CDR3 extends over 17 amino acids. V lost 4 bases and J lost 0; bases outside the gene matches: 11. The germline gives CDR1 SEHNR, CDR2 FQNEAQ (reference sequence).

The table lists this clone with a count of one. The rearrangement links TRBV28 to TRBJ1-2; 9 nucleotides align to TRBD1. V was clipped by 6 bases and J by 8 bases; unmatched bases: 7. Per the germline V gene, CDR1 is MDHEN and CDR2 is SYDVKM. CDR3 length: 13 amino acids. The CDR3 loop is CASRTRDREGYTF. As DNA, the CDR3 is TGTGCCAGCAGGACAAGGGACAGGGAGGGCTACACCTTC.

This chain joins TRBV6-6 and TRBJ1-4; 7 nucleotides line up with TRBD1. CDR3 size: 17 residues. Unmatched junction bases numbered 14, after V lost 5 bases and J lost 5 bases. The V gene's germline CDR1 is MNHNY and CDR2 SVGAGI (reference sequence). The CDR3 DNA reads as TGTGCCAGCAGTCCACTTCCAACCGGGACAGCGAATGAAAAACTGTTTTTT. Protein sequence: CASSPLPTGTANEKLFF.

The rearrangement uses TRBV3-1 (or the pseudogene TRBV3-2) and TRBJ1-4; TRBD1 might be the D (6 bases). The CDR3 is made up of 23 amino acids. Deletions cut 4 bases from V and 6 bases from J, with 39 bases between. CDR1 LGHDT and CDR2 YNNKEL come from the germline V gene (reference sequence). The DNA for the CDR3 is TGTGCCAGCAGCCCCACCGTCCTATTCACGGGGGGGCAGACGGTGGGGAAAGATGAAAAACTGTTTTTT. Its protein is CASSPTVLFTGGQTVGKDEKLFF.

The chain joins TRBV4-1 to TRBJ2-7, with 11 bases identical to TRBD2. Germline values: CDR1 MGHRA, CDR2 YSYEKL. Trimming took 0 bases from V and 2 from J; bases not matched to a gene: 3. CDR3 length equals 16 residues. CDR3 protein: CASSQELTSGAYEQYF. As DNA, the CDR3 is TGCGCCAGCAGCCAAGAATTGACTAGCGGGGCCTACGAGCAGTACTTC.

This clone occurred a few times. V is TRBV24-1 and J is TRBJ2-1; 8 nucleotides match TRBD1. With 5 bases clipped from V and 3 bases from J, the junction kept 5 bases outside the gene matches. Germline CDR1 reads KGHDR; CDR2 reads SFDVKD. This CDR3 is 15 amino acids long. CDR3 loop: CATSVRDRSYNEQFF. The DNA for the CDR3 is TGTGCCACCAGTGTGAGGGACAGGAGCTACAATGAGCAGTTCTTC.

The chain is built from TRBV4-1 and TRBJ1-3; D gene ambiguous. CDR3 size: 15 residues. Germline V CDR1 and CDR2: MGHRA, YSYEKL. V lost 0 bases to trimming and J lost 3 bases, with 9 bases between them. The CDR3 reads CASSQEGSFGNTIYF. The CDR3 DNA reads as TGCGCCAGCAGCCAAGAGGGGAGTTTTGGAAACACCATATATTTT.

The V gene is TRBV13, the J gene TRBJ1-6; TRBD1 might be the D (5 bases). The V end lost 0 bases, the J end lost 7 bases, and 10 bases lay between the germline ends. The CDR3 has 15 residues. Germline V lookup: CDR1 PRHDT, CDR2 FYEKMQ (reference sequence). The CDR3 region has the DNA TGTGCCAGCAGCTTAGGCCGGGGGATAAATTCACCCCTCCACTTT. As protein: CASSLGRGINSPLHF. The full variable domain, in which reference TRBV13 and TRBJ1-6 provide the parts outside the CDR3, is AAGVIQSPRHLIKEKRETATLKCYPIPRHDTVYWYQQGPGQDPQFLISFYEKMQSDKGSIPDRFSAQQFSDYHSELNMSSLELGDSALYFCASSLGRGINSPLHFGNGTRLTVT.

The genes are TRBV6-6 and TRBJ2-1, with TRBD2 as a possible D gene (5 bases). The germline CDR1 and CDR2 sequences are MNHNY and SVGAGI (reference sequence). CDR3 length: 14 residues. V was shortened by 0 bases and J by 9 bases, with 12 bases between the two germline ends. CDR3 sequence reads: CASSYSLTRPEQFF. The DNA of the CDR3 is TGTGCCAGCAGTTACTCACTTACTAGGCCTGAGCAGTTCTTC.

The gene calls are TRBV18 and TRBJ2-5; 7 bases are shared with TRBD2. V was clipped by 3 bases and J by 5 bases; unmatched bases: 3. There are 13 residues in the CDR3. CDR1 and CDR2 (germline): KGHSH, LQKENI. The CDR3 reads CASSPGLTETQYF. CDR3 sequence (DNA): TGTGCCAGCTCACCGGGACTAACGGAGACCCAGTACTTC.

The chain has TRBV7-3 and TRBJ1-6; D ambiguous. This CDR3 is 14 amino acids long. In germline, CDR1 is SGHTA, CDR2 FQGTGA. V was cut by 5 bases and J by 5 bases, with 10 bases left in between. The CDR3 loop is CASSLGMNNSPLHF. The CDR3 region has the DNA TGTGCCAGCAGCCTCGGTATGAATAATTCACCCCTCCACTTT. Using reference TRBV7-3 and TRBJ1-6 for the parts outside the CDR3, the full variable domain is GAGVSQTPSNKVTEKGKYVELRCDPISGHTALYWYRQSLGQGPEFLIYFQGTGAADDSGLPNDRFFAVRPEGSVSTLKIQRTERGDSAVYLCASSLGMNNSPLHFGNGTRLTVT.

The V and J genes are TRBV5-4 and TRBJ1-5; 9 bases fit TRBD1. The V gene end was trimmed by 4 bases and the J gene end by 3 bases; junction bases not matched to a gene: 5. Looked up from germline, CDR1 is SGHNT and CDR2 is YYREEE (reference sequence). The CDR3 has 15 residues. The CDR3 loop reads CASSPGQGVNQPQHF. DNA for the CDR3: TGTGCCAGCAGCCCGGGACAGGGAGTCAATCAGCCCCAGCATTTT.

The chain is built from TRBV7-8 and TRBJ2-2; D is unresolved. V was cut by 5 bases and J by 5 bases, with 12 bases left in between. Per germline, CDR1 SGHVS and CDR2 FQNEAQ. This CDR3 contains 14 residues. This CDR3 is CASSLIQVTGELFF. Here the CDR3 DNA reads TGTGCCAGCAGCCTCATTCAGGTTACCGGGGAGCTGTTTTTT. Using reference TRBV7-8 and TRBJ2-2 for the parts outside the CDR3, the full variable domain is GAGVSQSPRYKVAKRGQDVALRCDPISGHVSLFWYQQALGQGPEFLTYFQNEAQLDKSGLPSDRFFAERPEGSVSTLKIQRTQQEDSAVYLCASSLIQVTGELFFGEGSRLTVL.

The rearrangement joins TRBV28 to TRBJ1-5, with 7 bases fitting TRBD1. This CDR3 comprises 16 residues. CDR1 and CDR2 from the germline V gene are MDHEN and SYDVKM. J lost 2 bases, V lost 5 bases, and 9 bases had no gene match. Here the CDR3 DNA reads TGTGCCAGCAGTCCTCCCCGACAGGGTGGCAATCAGCCCCAGCATTTT. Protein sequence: CASSPPRQGGNQPQHF.

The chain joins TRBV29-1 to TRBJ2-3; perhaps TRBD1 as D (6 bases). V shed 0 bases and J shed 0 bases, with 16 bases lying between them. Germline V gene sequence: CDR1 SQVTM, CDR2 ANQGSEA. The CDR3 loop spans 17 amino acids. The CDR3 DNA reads TGCAGCGTTGAAGATTGGGGCAGGGGCCCAAGCACAGATACGCAGTATTTT. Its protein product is CSVEDWGRGPSTDTQYF.

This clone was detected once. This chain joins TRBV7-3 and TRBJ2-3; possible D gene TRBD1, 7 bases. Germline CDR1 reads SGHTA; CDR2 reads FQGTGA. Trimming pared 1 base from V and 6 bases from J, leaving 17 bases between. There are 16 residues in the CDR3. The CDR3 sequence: CASSLRGDPGGDTQYF. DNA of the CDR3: TGTGCCAGCAGCTTAAGGGGAGACCCAGGGGGGGATACGCAGTATTTT.

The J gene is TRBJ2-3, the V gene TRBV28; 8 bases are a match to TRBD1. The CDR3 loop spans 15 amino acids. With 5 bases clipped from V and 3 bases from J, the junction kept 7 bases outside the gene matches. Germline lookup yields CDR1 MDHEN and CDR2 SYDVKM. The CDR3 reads CASSVQGVRTDTQYF. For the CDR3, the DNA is TGTGCCAGCAGTGTACAGGGGGTTAGGACAGATACGCAGTATTTT. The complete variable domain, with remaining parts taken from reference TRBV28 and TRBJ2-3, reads DVKVTQSSRYLVKRTGEKVFLECVQDMDHENMFWYRQDPGLGLRLIYFSYDVKMKEKGDIPEGYSVSREKKERFSLILESASTNQTSMYLCASSVQGVRTDTQYFGPGTRLTVL.

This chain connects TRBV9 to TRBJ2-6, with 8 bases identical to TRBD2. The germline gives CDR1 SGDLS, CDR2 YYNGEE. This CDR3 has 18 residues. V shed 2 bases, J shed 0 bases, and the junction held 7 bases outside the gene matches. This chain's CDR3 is CASSVGLAAISGANVLTF. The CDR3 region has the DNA TGTGCCAGCAGCGTCGGACTAGCCGCGATCTCTGGGGCCAACGTCCTGACTTTC.